Presented here are 4 T cell receptor beta chains from one specimen sequenced in a study of technical replicates of blood from several donors. Sequenced by immunoSEQ multiplex PCR; TCRdb stores in-frame clones only, minus some. The table lists approximately 81,000 clones, 80% to 90% of them singletons. The sequenced sample was PBMCs. All receptors derive from a human donor in good health. Some clones in this sample may be carry-over from other donors' samples.

This chain connects TRBV18 to TRBJ2-1; no firm D call. Trimming shortened V by 3 bases and J by 4 bases, and 10 bases separated the two germline ends. Germline CDR1 KGHSH, CDR2 LQKENI. The CDR3 length is 14 residues. CDR3 DNA: TGTGCCAGCTCACCTTTTGCAGATTACAATGAGCAGTTCTTC. Encoded protein: CASSPFADYNEQFF. The full variable domain, its missing parts supplied by reference TRBV18 and TRBJ2-1, is NAGVMQNPRHLVRRRGQEARLRCSPMKGHSHVYWYRQLPEEGLKFMVYLQKENIIDESGMPKERFSAEFPKEGPSILRIQQVVRGDSAAYFCASSPFADYNEQFFGPGTRLTVL.

This chain uses TRBV30 with TRBJ1-5; D remains unclear. The CDR3 covers 13 residues. V shed 3 bases and J shed 4 bases, with 10 bases lying between them. Germline loops: CDR1 GTSNPN, CDR2 SVGIG (reference sequence). This CDR3 reads CAWRAGNNQPQHF. Here the CDR3 DNA reads TGTGCCTGGAGGGCAGGAAATAATCAGCCCCAGCATTTT.

The J gene is TRBJ2-3, the V gene TRBV15; 11 nucleotides agree with TRBD2. The V and J ends lost 0 bases and 1 base, in that order; junction bases with no gene match: 12. The CDR3 length is 20 residues. Germline V gene sequence: CDR1 LNHNV, CDR2 YYDKDF (reference sequence). This chain's CDR3 is CATSRDYLAGGGYRTDTQYF. DNA of the CDR3: TGTGCCACCAGCAGAGATTACCTAGCGGGGGGAGGATACCGCACAGATACGCAGTATTTT. The whole variable domain, filled in from reference TRBV15 and TRBJ2-3, reads DAMVIQNPRYQVTQFGKPVTLSCSQTLNHNVMYWYQQKSSQAPKLLFHYYDKDFNNEADTPDNFQSRRPNTSFCFLDIRSPGLGDTAMYLCATSRDYLAGGGYRTDTQYFGPGTRLTVL.

This chain connects TRBV11-3 to TRBJ2-7; possibly TRBD2 for D (5 bases). The ends were cut back, 4 bases at V and 0 bases at J, with 13 bases in the middle. The CDR3 consists of 15 residues. The germline V gene has CDR1 SGHNT and CDR2 YENEEA. The CDR3 loop reads CASSSGVAPSYEQYF. In nucleotides, the CDR3 is TGTGCCAGCAGCTCCGGGGTAGCCCCCTCCTACGAGCAGTACTTC.